The 25 T cell receptor beta chains given below trace back to one sample, sequenced in a study of T-cell memory formation after mild COVID-19. One entry per CDR3 protein, called by TCRdb with MiXCR from the 5' RACE reads. Here the sample spans a few hundred thousand distinct CDR3 sequences, roughly 24% being singletons. The sequenced material came from PBMCs or a T cell subset sorted from them (not recorded which). All receptors derive from an adult woman who had mild COVID-19 (a few samples of this study predate the infection). Cell type and time point are not known.

In its sample, this clonotype was seen a few times. The chain combines TRBV24-1 with TRBJ2-1; no definite D call. The V and J ends lost 6 bases and 6 bases respectively, with 5 bases between them. This CDR3 has 11 amino acids. Germline-derived CDR1 and CDR2 are KGHDR and SFDVKD. CDR3: CATSRSNEQFF. CDR3 coding DNA: TGTGCCACCAGTCGGAGCAATGAGCAGTTCTTC.

CDR3 sequence reads: CASSQDAAGELHNEQFF. The CDR3 DNA reads TGTGCCAGCAGCCAAGATGCGGCGGGAGAACTCCACAATGAGCAGTTCTTC. J is TRBJ2-1 and V is TRBV4-2, with 7 bases aligning to TRBD2. The CDR3 is 17 residues long. Germline V gene lookup returns CDR1 LGHNA and CDR2 YNFKEQ. The J segment lost 5 bases and the V segment lost 0 bases, leaving 10 bases of the junction unmatched.

The gene calls are TRBV10-3 and TRBJ2-7; 10 positions match TRBD1. This CDR3 contains 16 residues. CDR1 and CDR2 (germline): ENHRY, SYGVKD. V was clipped by 10 bases and J by 5 bases; unmatched bases: 17. In nucleotides, the CDR3 is TGTGCCAGCAGCCACTCTAGGACAGGGGGTCGCGACGAGCAGTACTTC. It translates to CASSHSRTGGRDEQYF.

The chain carries TRBV27 and TRBJ1-4; 9 bases align to TRBD1. Germline loops: CDR1 MNHEY, CDR2 SMNVEV (reference sequence). With 4 bases clipped from V and 3 bases from J, the junction kept 6 bases outside the gene matches. CDR3 length: 16 residues. As DNA, the CDR3 is TGTGCCAGCAGTTCCCTTTGGGACAGGGCTAATGAAAAACTGTTTTTT. Amino acids: CASSSLWDRANEKLFF.

A few counts support this clonotype. This chain links TRBV13 with TRBJ2-2; D may be TRBD2 (6 bases). Germline V CDR1 and CDR2: PRHDT, FYEKMQ (reference sequence). The CDR3 is 16 amino acids. The V end lost 1 base, the J end lost 1 base, and 10 bases lay between the germline ends. Here the CDR3 reads CASSLVAGQNTGELFF. The CDR3 region has the DNA TGTGCCAGCAGCTTAGTGGCGGGGCAGAACACCGGGGAGCTGTTTTTT.

This clonotype has ten or more counts. The chain uses TRBV12-3 or TRBV12-4 and TRBJ1-3; D uncertain. CDR3 length equals 12 residues. Trimming took 5 bases from V and 2 from J, leaving 4 bases between them. CDR3: CASSGPGNTIYF. The CDR3 DNA reads TGTGCCAGCAGTGGTCCTGGAAACACCATATATTTT.

The chain recombines TRBV19 with TRBJ1-1, with D hard to call. V lost 4 bases and J 0 bases, leaving 12 bases between the germline ends. Per germline, CDR1 LNHDA and CDR2 SQIVND (reference sequence). The CDR3 runs 15 residues. For the CDR3, the DNA is TGTGCCAGTAGTACCTTAGGTGAGATGAACACTGAAGCTTTCTTT. Protein product: CASSTLGEMNTEAFF.

CDR3 sequence reads: CSARWPSGGAFEQFF. The DNA for the CDR3 is TGCAGTGCTAGATGGCCTAGCGGGGGGGCGTTTGAGCAGTTCTTC. The chain couples TRBV20-1 to TRBJ2-1, with TRBD2 identical over 12 bases. Germline V gene data show CDR1 as DFQATT and CDR2 as SNEGSKA (reference sequence). This CDR3 has 15 residues. The junction had 8 bases not matched to a gene; V was cut back by 2 bases and J by 9 bases.

This clonotype was seen a few times. This chain joins TRBV3-1 and TRBJ2-3; 9 positions match TRBD2. The CDR3 contains 15 residues. Trimming at V came to 4 bases and at J to 2 bases, leaving 4 bases not matched to a gene. The germline V gene encodes CDR1 LGHDT and CDR2 YNNKEL (reference sequence). The CDR3 DNA reads as TGTGCCAGCAGCCCCCCTAGCGGGGCCACAGATACGCAGTATTTT. This translates into CASSPPSGATDTQYF.

This clonotype was recorded once. The CDR3, as DNA: TGTGCCAGCAGTTCCAGGGGGCATCAGCCCCAGCATTTT. It yields the protein CASSSRGHQPQHF. This chain joins TRBV12-3 or TRBV12-4 and TRBJ1-5; TRBD1 matches at 8 bases. The CDR3 is 13 amino acids. V shed 4 bases, J shed 5 bases, and the junction held 1 base outside the gene matches.

V gene TRBV2 combines with J gene TRBJ2-1; perhaps TRBD2 as D (6 bases). CDR1 and CDR2 (germline): SNHLY, FYNNEI. This CDR3 has 16 residues. V lost 2 bases and J lost 0, with 11 bases in between. The CDR3 loop is CASSESIGSSYNEQFF. The CDR3 DNA reads TGTGCCAGCAGTGAAAGTATCGGGAGCTCCTACAATGAGCAGTTCTTC.

This clonotype was seen more than once but under ten times. The chain uses TRBV12-3 or TRBV12-4 and TRBJ2-7; 8 positions agree with TRBD1. CDR3 size: 14 residues. J was trimmed by 5 bases and V by 5 bases; bases with no gene match: 8. CDR3 in DNA: TGTGCCAGCAGTGCAGGGGGCGCGATTAACGAGCAGTACTTC. It yields the protein CASSAGGAINEQYF.

The chain has TRBV14 and TRBJ2-3, with D possibly TRBD1 on 5 matching bases. The ends were cut back, 1 base at V and 0 bases at J, with 8 bases in the middle. There are 15 residues in the CDR3. In germline, CDR1 is SGHDN, CDR2 FVKESK. The CDR3 here is CASSQGQGSTDTQYF. The DNA for the CDR3 is TGTGCCAGCAGCCAAGGGCAGGGCAGCACAGATACGCAGTATTTT.

V gene TRBV15 combines with J gene TRBJ2-1; possible D gene TRBD2, 5 bases. The CDR3 is made up of 17 amino acids. The V gene's germline CDR1 is LNHNV and CDR2 YYDKDF (reference sequence). V was pared by 3 bases and J by 6 bases, with 21 bases between. DNA for the CDR3: TGTGCCACCAGCAGGCCAAAAGGGTGGGCGGGCGGCAATGAGCAGTTCTTC. Amino acid sequence: CATSRPKGWAGGNEQFF.

This chain joins TRBV5-1 and TRBJ1-1, with 9 positions matching TRBD1. J was trimmed by 1 base and V by 3 bases; bases with no gene match: 4. Germline CDR1 is SGHRS and CDR2 is YFSETQ. The CDR3 sequence is 15 residues long. CDR3 sequence (DNA): TGCGCCAGCAGCTGGGGGGACAGGGCGAACACTGAAGCTTTCTTT. Its protein product is CASSWGDRANTEAFF.

This clonotype came up a few times. The V gene is TRBV20-1, the J gene TRBJ1-1, with 7 bases identical to TRBD1. This CDR3 has 15 residues. Per germline, CDR1 DFQATT and CDR2 SNEGSKA (reference sequence). Losses at the gene ends were 5 bases for V and 1 base for J; bases not matched to a gene: 10. CDR3: CSALEGGTGNTEAFF. In DNA form, the CDR3 reads TGCAGTGCTTTAGAAGGGGGCACTGGGAACACTGAAGCTTTCTTT.

The count of this clonotype is one. This CDR3 is CASVASDEQYF. In DNA, the CDR3 is TGTGCCAGCGTGGCTAGCGACGAGCAGTACTTC. This chain uses TRBV7-9 with TRBJ2-7; D possibly corresponds to TRBD2 (6 bases). CDR1 SEHNR and CDR2 FQNEAQ come from the germline V gene (reference sequence). The CDR3 covers 11 residues. Trimming left V 8 bases short and J 5 bases short, with 10 bases between. The full variable domain, with the rest looked up from reference TRBV7-9 and TRBJ2-7, is DTGVSQNPRHKITKRGQNVTFRCDPISEHNRLYWYRQTLGQGPEFLTYFQNEAQLEKSRLLSDRFSAERPKGSFSTLEIQRTEQGDSAMYLCASVASDEQYFGPGTRLTVT.

This chain uses TRBV27 with TRBJ2-1; TRBD2 matches 11 bases. With 3 bases clipped from V and 7 bases from J, the junction kept 8 bases outside the gene matches. CDR1 and CDR2 (germline): MNHEY, SMNVEV (reference sequence). The CDR3 has 16 residues. The CDR3 here is CASSFITSGGTNEQFF. CDR3 bases: TGTGCCAGCAGTTTTATTACTAGCGGGGGAACGAATGAGCAGTTCTTC.

This clonotype was observed a few times. V gene TRBV25-1 combines with J gene TRBJ2-1; 9 bases line up with TRBD1. The V and J ends lost 3 bases and 7 bases, in that order; junction bases with no gene match: 4. CDR3 length: 14 residues. Germline loops: CDR1 MGHDK, CDR2 SYGVNS. CDR3 sequence: CASSDIGTGNEQFF. The CDR3 coding sequence is TGTGCCAGCAGTGATATCGGGACAGGGAATGAGCAGTTCTTC.

V is TRBV5-1 and J is TRBJ2-3; 11 nucleotides match TRBD2. CDR1 and CDR2 (germline): SGHRS, YFSETQ. This CDR3 spans 15 amino acids. The J segment lost 4 bases and the V segment lost 4 bases, leaving 5 bases of the junction unmatched. The chain's CDR3 is CASSPLTSGADTQYF. The CDR3 nucleotides read TGCGCCAGCAGCCCACTGACTAGCGGGGCAGATACGCAGTATTTT.

CDR3 residues: CASSPNPGLAGGDAYEQYF. CDR3 bases: TGTGCCAGCAGTCCGAACCCGGGACTAGCGGGAGGGGACGCCTACGAGCAGTACTTC. This chain links TRBV12-3 or TRBV12-4 with TRBJ2-7, with 16 nucleotides matching TRBD2. The junction had 12 bases not matched to a gene; V was cut back by 5 bases and J by 2 bases. The CDR3 has 19 amino acids.

This clonotype has more than one count but fewer than ten. The rearrangement uses TRBV27 and TRBJ2-7; D is possibly TRBD1 (6 bases). V lost 5 bases, J lost 4 bases, and 12 bases lay in between. The CDR3 is 13 amino acids. Per germline, CDR1 MNHEY and CDR2 SMNVEV (reference sequence). CDR3 protein: CASSQSGVYEQYF. The CDR3 nucleotides read TGTGCCAGCAGTCAGTCAGGGGTGTACGAGCAGTACTTC.

A few counts support this clonotype. The chain has TRBV7-3 and TRBJ1-1; D may be TRBD1 (5 bases). The V and J ends lost 2 bases and 0 bases respectively, with 13 bases between them. This CDR3 contains 16 residues. Germline-derived CDR1 and CDR2 are SGHTA and FQGTGA. The DNA of the CDR3 is TGTGCCAGCAGCTTAGGGTCGGGGCTAATGAACACTGAAGCTTTCTTT. Translated: CASSLGSGLMNTEAFF.

This clonotype has just a few counts. J is TRBJ2-1 and V is TRBV21-1; TRBD1, the D gene given by the table, was not confirmed from the DNA. TRBV21-1 is a pseudogene. There are 16 residues in the CDR3. The CDR3 spells CASSRGGGCSYNEQFF. CDR3 bases: TGTGCCAGCAGTCGCGGGGGCGGCTGCTCCTACAATGAGCAGTTCTTC.

The chain combines TRBV20-1 with TRBJ2-3, with D perhaps TRBD1 (5 bases). V was shortened by 3 bases and J by 0 bases, with 10 bases between the two germline ends. From germline, CDR1 is DFQATT and CDR2 SNEGSKA (reference sequence). The CDR3 extends over 14 amino acids. In nucleotides, the CDR3 is TGCAGTGCTAGGGGGCCGTATAGCACAGATACGCAGTATTTT. Its protein product is CSARGPYSTDTQYF.